This T cell receptor (beta chain) comes out of a study of spatial heterogeneity in lung cancer. V shed 6 bases and J shed 5 bases, with 15 bases lying between them. CDR1 SEHNR and CDR2 FQNEAQ come from the germline V gene (reference sequence). The CDR3 is made up of 14 amino acids. The time point: sample taken at primary tumor resection. Whole RNA, which was extracted from tumor, nontumor lung tissue or frozen PBMC, was sequenced without any cell sorting. TCRdb processed the 5' RACE reads anew with MiXCR; each CDR3 protein has one entry. The table records approximately 40,000 distinct CDR3 sequences, around 7.5% of them present only once. This clonotype was detected only a few times.

Sequenced here: PBMCs, sampled at surgery. The TCR originated in a male donor with early-stage non-small cell lung cancer. V is TRBV7-9 and J is TRBJ2-3; a possible D gene is TRBD2 (6 bases). In DNA, the CDR3 is TGTGCCAGCAGTTCCGACGGGGAGGTAGATACGCAGTATTTT. Protein: CASSSDGEVDTQYF.